The next 9 T cell receptor beta chains were all read from a single sample in a study of patients and donors after allogeneic stem cell transplantation. Each CDR3 protein is one row after TCRdb ran MiXCR on the RT-PCR reads. The sample shows about 400,000 distinct CDR3 sequences, around 15% of them seen only once. Sequencing used blood, either unsorted or a sorted T cell fraction (not recorded which). Receptor source: a human donor who was either an allogeneic HSCT recipient or a stem cell or donor lymphocyte infusion donor (not recorded which). It is not recorded whose cells these are; they may come from a transplant donor.

This clonotype has more than one count but fewer than ten. This chain connects TRBV4-2 to TRBJ1-5, with 8 nucleotides matching TRBD1. The germline V gene encodes CDR1 LGHNA and CDR2 YNFKEQ. CDR3 length: 18 amino acids. Trimming removed 3 bases from V and 0 bases from J; junction bases left unmatched: 10. CDR3 sequence: CASSQPGQGSYSNQPQHF. The CDR3 DNA reads as TGTGCCAGCAGCCAGCCCGGACAGGGCTCCTATAGCAATCAGCCCCAGCATTTT.

Notes on this clonotype: A much more abundant neighbour one base away suggests this may be a read error. V usage is TRBV25-1 and J usage is TRBJ2-7; maybe TRBD2 (5 bases). The ends were cut back, 4 bases at V and 2 bases at J, with 15 bases in the middle. CDR1 is MGHDK and CDR2 is SYGVNS in the germline V gene. This CDR3 contains 15 residues. CDR3 loop: CASSARLTGTYEQYF. In nucleotides, the CDR3 is TGTGCCAGCAGTGCCCGACTAACGGGAACCTACGAGCAGTACTTC.

This sequence joins TRBV6-2 or TRBV6-3 and TRBJ2-5; D gene ambiguous. The CDR3 has 12 amino acids. V lost 2 bases and J lost 7, with 8 bases in between. Looked up from germline, CDR1 is MNHEY and CDR2 is SVGEGT. CDR3 DNA: TGTGCCAGCAGTTACGTAGGAGTGACCCAGTACTTC. Residues: CASSYVGVTQYF.

V gene TRBV9 combines with J gene TRBJ2-7; TRBD2 is a possible D gene (5 bases). The CDR3 is 12 amino acids. The V gene's germline CDR1 is SGDLS and CDR2 YYNGEE. The V end was cut by 0 bases, the J end by 6 bases, with 7 bases between. CDR3: CASSVDAGEQYF. Written as DNA, the CDR3 is TGTGCCAGCAGCGTAGATGCGGGCGAGCAGTACTTC.

The rearrangement joins TRBV11-2 to TRBJ1-2, with TRBD1 identical over 12 bases. Germline CDR1 reads SGHAT; CDR2 reads FQNNGV. This CDR3 has 18 amino acids. V lost 3 bases and J lost 3; bases outside the gene matches: 11. The CDR3 reads CASSFLRDRGRPDYGYTF. In DNA, the CDR3 is TGTGCCAGCAGCTTCCTTAGGGACAGGGGGCGCCCCGACTATGGCTACACCTTC.

This clonotype occurred a few times. The rearrangement joins TRBV29-1 to TRBJ1-1; a weak D match, TRBD1 (6 bases). V shed 4 bases and J shed 5 bases, with 8 bases lying between them. In germline, CDR1 is SQVTM, CDR2 ANQGSEA. The CDR3 is 11 amino acids. CDR3 in amino acids: CSVVGTTEAFF. In DNA form, the CDR3 reads TGCAGCGTTGTCGGGACAACTGAAGCTTTCTTT.

This chain's CDR3 is CAPRRGTQYF. The DNA for the CDR3 is TGTGCCCCCCGGAGGGGTACGCAGTATTTT. The chain links TRBV3-1 to TRBJ2-3, with D perhaps matching TRBD2 (6 bases). The CDR3 spans 10 residues. Trimming shortened V by 11 bases and J by 8 bases, and 11 bases separated the two germline ends. Germline-derived CDR1 and CDR2 are LGHDT and YNNKEL (reference sequence).

There are a few counts of this clonotype. The V gene is TRBV20-1, the J gene TRBJ1-2; no clear D. The CDR3 is made up of 13 amino acids. The germline V and J ends were trimmed by 3 bases and 2 bases, with 10 bases remaining between them. Germline V gives CDR1 DFQATT, CDR2 SNEGSKA (reference sequence). CDR3 bases: TGCAGTGCTAGGCCCGACAAGAACTATGGCTACACCTTC. Protein sequence: CSARPDKNYGYTF.

This rearrangement joins TRBV20-1 to TRBJ1-6, with 9 bases lining up with TRBD1. With 4 bases clipped from V and 5 bases from J, the junction kept 6 bases outside the gene matches. CDR3 size: 15 residues. CDR1 is DFQATT, CDR2 SNEGSKA, per germline (reference sequence). DNA of the CDR3: TGCAGTGCTATGGACAGGGGAGGTCATAATTCACCCCTCCACTTT. Translating gives CSAMDRGGHNSPLHF.